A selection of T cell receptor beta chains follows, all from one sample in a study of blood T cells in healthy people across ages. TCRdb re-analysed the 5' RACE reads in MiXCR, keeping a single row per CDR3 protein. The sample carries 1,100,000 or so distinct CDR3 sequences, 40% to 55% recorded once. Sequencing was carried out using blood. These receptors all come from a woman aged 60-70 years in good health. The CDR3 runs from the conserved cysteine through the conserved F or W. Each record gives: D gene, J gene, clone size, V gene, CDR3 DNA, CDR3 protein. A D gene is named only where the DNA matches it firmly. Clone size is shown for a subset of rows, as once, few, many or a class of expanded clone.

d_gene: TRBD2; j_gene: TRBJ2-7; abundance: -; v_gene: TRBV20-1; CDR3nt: TGCAGTGCTAGAGCCGGGGGGGGCTGGTTCTACGAGCAGTACTTC; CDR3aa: CSARAGGGWFYEQYF
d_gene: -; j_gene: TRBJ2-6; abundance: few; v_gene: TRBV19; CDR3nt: TGTGCCAGTAGTGCGACAGGCTCTGGGGCCAACGTCCTGACTTTC; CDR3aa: CASSATGSGANVLTF
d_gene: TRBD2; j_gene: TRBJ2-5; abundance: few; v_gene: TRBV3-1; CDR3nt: TGTGCCAGCAGCCAAGGCCGGGGGGCCCAGTACTTC; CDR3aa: CASSQGRGAQYF
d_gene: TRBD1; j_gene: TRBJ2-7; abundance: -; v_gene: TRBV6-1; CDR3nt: TGTGCCAGCAGCCAAAAAAGGGACAGTTCCTACGAGCAGTACTTC; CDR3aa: CASSQKRDSSYEQYF
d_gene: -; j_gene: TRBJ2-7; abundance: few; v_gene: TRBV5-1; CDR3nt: TGCGCCAGCAGCTTGGACGGACTTAGCTCCTACGAGCAGTACTTC; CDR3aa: CASSLDGLSSYEQYF
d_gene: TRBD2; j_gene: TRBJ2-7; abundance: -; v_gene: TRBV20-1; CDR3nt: TGCAGTGCTACTAGCGGGAGTGTTCCCTACGAGCAGTACTTC; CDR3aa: CSATSGSVPYEQYF
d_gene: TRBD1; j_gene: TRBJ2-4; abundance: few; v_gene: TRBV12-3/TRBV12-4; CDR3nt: TGTGCCAGCAGACGGGGACAGGGGTCGGACATTCAGTACTTC; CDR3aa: CASRRGQGSDIQYF
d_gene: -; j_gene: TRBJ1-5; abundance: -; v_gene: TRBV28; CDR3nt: TGTGCCAGCAGTCCAGTCAGGAATCAGCCCCAGCATTTT; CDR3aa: CASSPVRNQPQHF
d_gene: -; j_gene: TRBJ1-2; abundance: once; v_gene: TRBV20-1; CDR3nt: TGCGGCGCGACCCTATCGAGTAGAGCGAGCGTCTATGGCTACACCTTC; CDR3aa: CGATLSSRASVYGYTF
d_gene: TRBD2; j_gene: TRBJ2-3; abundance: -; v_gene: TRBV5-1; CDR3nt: TGCGCCAGCAGCTTGAGATCTAGCGGGAGCACAGATACGCAGTATTTT; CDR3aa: CASSLRSSGSTDTQYF
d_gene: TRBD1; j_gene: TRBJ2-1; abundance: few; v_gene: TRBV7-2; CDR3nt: TGTGCCAGCAGCTTATTCAGGGGGATAGGTGAGCAGTTCTTC; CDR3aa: CASSLFRGIGEQFF
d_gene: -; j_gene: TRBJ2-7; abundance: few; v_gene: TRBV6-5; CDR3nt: TGTGCCAGCAGGGACGGACTCCCTTCGAGCGAGCAGTACTTC; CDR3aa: CASRDGLPSSEQYF
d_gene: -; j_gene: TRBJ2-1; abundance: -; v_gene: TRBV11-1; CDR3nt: TGTGCCAGCAGCTTAACACAGGCTCTCTACAATGAGCAGTTCTTC; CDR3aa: CASSLTQALYNEQFF
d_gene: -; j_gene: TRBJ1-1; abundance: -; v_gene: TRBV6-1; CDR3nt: TGTGCCAGCACTCAGGACAGTGAAGCTTTCTTT; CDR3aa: CASTQDSEAFF
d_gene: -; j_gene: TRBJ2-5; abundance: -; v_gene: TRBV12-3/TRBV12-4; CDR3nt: TGTGCCAGCAGTTCCGACAGCAGAGACCAAGAGACCCAGTACTTC; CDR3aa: CASSSDSRDQETQYF
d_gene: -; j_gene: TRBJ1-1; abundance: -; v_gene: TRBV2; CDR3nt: TGTGCCCGCCATGGTACTGAAGCTTTCTTT; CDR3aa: CARHGTEAFF
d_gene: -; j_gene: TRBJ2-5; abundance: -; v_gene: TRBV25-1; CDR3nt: TGTGCCAGCAGTGCCGGATTTAAAGAGACCCTGTACTTC; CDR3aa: CASSAGFKETLYF
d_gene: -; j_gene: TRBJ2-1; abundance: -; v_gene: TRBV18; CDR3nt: TGTGCCAGCTCAACCACTGGGTTGGAGACCCAGTTCTTC; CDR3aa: CASSTTGLETQFF
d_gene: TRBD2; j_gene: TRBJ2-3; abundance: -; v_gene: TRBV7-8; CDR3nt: TGTGCCAGCAGCTTCGGGCTAGCGGGAAGGGATACGCAGTATTTT; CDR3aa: CASSFGLAGRDTQYF
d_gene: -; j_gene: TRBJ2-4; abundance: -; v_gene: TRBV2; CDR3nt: TGTGCCAGCAGTGAGCAGCCGGTGAGGGGCATTCAGTACTTC; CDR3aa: CASSEQPVRGIQYF
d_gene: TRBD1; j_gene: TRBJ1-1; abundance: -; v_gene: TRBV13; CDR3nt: TGTGCCAGCAGCCCTGAGACCGGGGGACAGACGAACACTGAAGCTTTCTTT; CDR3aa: CASSPETGGQTNTEAFF
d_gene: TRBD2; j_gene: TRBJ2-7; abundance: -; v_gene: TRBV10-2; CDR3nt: TGCGCCAGCAGTGCATCGGCTAGCGGGAGGGACGAGCAGTACTTC; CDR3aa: CASSASASGRDEQYF
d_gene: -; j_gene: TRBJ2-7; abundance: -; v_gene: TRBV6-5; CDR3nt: TGTGCCGGCAGTTCCGCTTTGGCCGGGTTCAAACCGGGCGAGCAGTACTTC; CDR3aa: CAGSSALAGFKPGEQYF
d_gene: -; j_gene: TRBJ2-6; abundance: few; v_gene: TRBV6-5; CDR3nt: TGTGCCAGCAGTAGACCGGGCTCTGGGGCCAACGTCCTGACTTTC; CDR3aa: CASSRPGSGANVLTF
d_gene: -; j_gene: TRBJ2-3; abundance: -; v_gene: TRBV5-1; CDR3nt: TGCGCCAGCAGCTTGCAATCCCGGGGACCCCCCACAGATACGCAGTATTTT; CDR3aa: CASSLQSRGPPTDTQYF
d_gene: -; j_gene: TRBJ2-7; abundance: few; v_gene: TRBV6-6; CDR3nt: TGTGCCAGCAGATTGGACTCCAACTCCTACGAGCAGTACTTC; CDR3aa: CASRLDSNSYEQYF
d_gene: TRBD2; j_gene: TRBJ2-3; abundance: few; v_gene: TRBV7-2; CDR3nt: TGTGCCAGCAGCTTAGCAGCAGGGACCCGGCGGGAGGGCACAGATACGCAGTATTTT; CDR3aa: CASSLAAGTRREGTDTQYF
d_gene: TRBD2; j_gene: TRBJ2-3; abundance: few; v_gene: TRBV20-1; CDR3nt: TGCAGTGCTACATCGCTAGCGGCTAGCACAGATACGCAGTATTTT; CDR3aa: CSATSLAASTDTQYF
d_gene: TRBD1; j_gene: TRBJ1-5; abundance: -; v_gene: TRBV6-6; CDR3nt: TGTGCCAGCAGCTGGGATCAGGGGGGAAATCAGCCCCAGCATTTT; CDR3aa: CASSWDQGGNQPQHF
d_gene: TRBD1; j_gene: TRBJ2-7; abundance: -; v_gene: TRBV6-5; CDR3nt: TGTGCCAGCAGTTACAGGACAGGGAGACACTACGAGCAGTACTTC; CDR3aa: CASSYRTGRHYEQYF
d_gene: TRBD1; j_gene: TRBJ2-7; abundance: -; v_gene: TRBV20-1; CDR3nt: TGCAGTGCTAGACAAACAGGGGGCGGCTCCTACGAGCAGTACTTC; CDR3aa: CSARQTGGGSYEQYF
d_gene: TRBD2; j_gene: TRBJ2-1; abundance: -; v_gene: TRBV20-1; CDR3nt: TGCAGTGCGGGGCCTAGCGGGGGCTACAATGAGCAGTTCTTC; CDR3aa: CSAGPSGGYNEQFF
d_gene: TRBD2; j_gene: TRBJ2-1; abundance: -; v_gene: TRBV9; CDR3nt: TGTGCCAGCAGCGTAGGTAGGGCTAGCGGGAACAATGAGCAGTTCTTC; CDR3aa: CASSVGRASGNNEQFF
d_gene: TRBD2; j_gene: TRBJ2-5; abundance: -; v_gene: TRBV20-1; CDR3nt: TGCAGTGCTAGGCCCCTAGCGGGAGGGCCCAACCAAGAGACCCAGTACTTC; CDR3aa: CSARPLAGGPNQETQYF
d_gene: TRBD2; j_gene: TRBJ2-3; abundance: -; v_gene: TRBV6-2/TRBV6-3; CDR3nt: TGTGCCAGCAGTTACTCACTAGCGCGTGGGCAGTATTTT; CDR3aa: CASSYSLARGQYF
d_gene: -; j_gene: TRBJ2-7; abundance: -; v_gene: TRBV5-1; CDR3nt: TGCGCCAGCAGCTTTGGGAGCGGGACAGCCTCCTACGAGCAGTACTTC; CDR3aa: CASSFGSGTASYEQYF
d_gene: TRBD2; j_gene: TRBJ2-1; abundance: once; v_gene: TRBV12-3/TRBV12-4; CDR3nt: TGTGCCAGCAGTAAAGCGGGAGGGCTCTACAAGGAGCAGTTCTTC; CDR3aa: CASSKAGGLYKEQFF
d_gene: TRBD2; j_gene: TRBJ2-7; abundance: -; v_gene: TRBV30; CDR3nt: TGTGCCTGGAGTAGCGGGAGTGGGTACGAGCAGTACTTC; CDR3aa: CAWSSGSGYEQYF
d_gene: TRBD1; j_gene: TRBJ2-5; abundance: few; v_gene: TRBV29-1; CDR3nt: TGCAGCGTTGAAGATCCCGGACGGGACAGGGGCAAAGAGACCCAGTACTTC; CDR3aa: CSVEDPGRDRGKETQYF
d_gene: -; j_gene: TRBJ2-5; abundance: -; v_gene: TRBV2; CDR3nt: TGTGCCAGCAGTCGAACGACAGAGTCTACTGAGCAGTACTTC; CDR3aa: CASSRTTESTEQYF
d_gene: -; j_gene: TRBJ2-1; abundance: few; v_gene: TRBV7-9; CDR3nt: TGTGCCAGCAGCTTGGGACTTTTTGCCTACAATGAGCAGTTCTTC; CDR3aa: CASSLGLFAYNEQFF
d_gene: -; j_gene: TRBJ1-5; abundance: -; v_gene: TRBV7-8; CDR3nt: TGTGCCAGCAGCCCTCGCCCAGGGGATTCGGATCAGCCCCAGCATTTT; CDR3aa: CASSPRPGDSDQPQHF